Described below is a single TCR beta chain sequence and its context. The antigen is unknown. TCRdb's copy holds only in-frame clones and misses some; the assay was immunoSEQ multiplex PCR. The table shows 600,000 to 750,000 clones, with 72% occurring only once. This sample was included in a study of shared clonotypes between healthy human individuals. For the study at large: Per donor, CD8 memory used one plate, CD8 naive used two, CD4 memory used three and CD4 naive used three. The study's findings and limits: The small donor group covered limited genetic and exposure diversity. For naive CD4 cells, 4.5% to 6.5% of clonotypes were shared across four donors.

The V and J ends lost 5 bases and 1 base, in that order; junction bases with no gene match: 9. Germline V gene data show CDR1 as SGHVS and CDR2 as FNYEAQ. There are 17 residues in the CDR3. All of the donors resided in Nashville, Tennessee, and each was a Caucasian adult. Sequenced material: memory CD4+ T cells sorted from blood. Indicated subset: CD45RA-negative fraction. The chain joins TRBV7-6 to TRBJ2-3, with TRBD1 matching over 10 bases. This TCR was recovered from a woman in her 30s in good health. The CDR3 DNA reads as TGTGCCAGCAGCGCCCAGGTCGGGACAGGGGGCACAGATACGCAGTATTTT. Translated, it gives CASSAQVGTGGTDTQYF.